This TCR beta chain was obtained from a study of T-cell reconstitution after alpha-beta-depleted transplantation in children. During its preparation, the TCRbeta library received unique molecular identifiers. TCRdb re-called the PCR reads with MiXCR, one entry per CDR3 protein. The sample lists over 550,000 distinct CDR3 sequences, about 11% occurring once. V was clipped by 5 bases and J by 3 bases, with 17 bases between them. Germline V lookup: CDR1 DFQATT, CDR2 SNEGSKA (reference sequence). CDR3 size: 15 residues. Here the sequenced sample was PBMCs from the stem cell graft donor, taken from the stem cell graft. The clonotype originates from a human donor who donated a stem cell graft to a child with acute myeloid leukemia. The chain has TRBV20-1 and TRBJ1-5, with a tentative D call TRBD1 (6 bases). The CDR3 spells CSAGTRQSTNQPQHF. DNA for the CDR3: TGCAGTGCTGGGACAAGACAGAGTACCAATCAGCCCCAGCATTTT.